This entry concerns a single TCR beta chain. The antigen it recognizes is unknown. Per-base qualities were not stored, and no clone one base away is much larger. This record belongs to a study of blood T cell repertoires in COVID-19 (dated by TCRdb to the early 2020s). Notes on the research overall: Collaborator samples came from the United States, Italy and Spain and covered acute and convalescent phases of COVID-19. The prospective study material was composed of cDNA or gDNA derived from T cells, B-cell-depleted T cells, or PBMCs. Subjects who had been exposed to COVID-19, were actively infected with it, or had recovered from it provided the deeply sampled blood TCRbeta repertoires that made up the dataset. The repertoires were released in a freely available public database intended as a resource for research on the immune response to SARS-CoV-2. The samples were drawn from the first 160 participants of the ongoing ImmuneRACE study and from 1,200 or so subjects provided by 6 global collaborators. Nearly every sample came with metadata listing a de-identified subject ID, COVID-19 status, age in years and sex. HLA class I and class II types, where available, came from metadata supplied by the sample provider rather than from assay-based typing.

The collaborating institutions used their own protocols to collect whole blood in K2EDTA tubes. For TCRbeta analysis, collaborators shipped samples in one of three forms: frozen whole blood, isolated PBMCs, or DNA extracted from either of those sample types. CDR1 and CDR2 (MNHEY, SVGAGI) derive from the germline V gene. From V the trimming removes 5 bases and from J it removes 0 bases, while the gene matches leave 2 bases of the junction unaccounted for. The CDR3, from cysteine to phenylalanine, totals 15 residues. Only the CDR3 DNA is retained, 45 bases long and in frame from the first base. What the research found in general, with its limitations: Clinical and demographic metadata were provided uncurated, with the amount varying by source and participant.

TCRbeta CDR3 regions were amplified from genomic DNA using the immunoSEQ Assay, a bias-controlled multiplex PCR. The authors' pipeline ran thus. Nucleated cell counts per sample were estimated from amplification of reference gene primers within the assay. Sequence reads were collapsed and filtered to measure the absolute abundance of every unique TCRbeta CDR3 rearrangement. For each sample, productive Simpson clonality was calculated by taking the square root of Simpson's diversity index across productive rearrangements. Not all clones reach the TCRdb copy of this immuneACCESS table, which keeps in-frame sequences only. Checked studies attribute under half of the gap to unresolved V genes and leave the rest unexplained. D and trimming come from the DNA, and the V and J calls and clone size come from that table. Within this sample are tens of thousands of clones, with around 77% of them counted one time only. The ten largest clones capture about two fifths of the sample.

The origin of this receptor is a man older than 75 with active or convalescent COVID-19. The rearranged chain carries TRBV6-5 and TRBJ2-3; a stretch of 10 junction bases matches TRBD2. Sequencing was performed on peripheral blood. The DNA sequence is given as TGTGCCAGCAGTCAGGGACTAGCGAGCACAGATACGCAGTATTTT. Its amino acids are CASSQGLASTDTQYF.